These 26 T cell receptor beta chains came from one sample sequenced in a study of blood T cell repertoires in COVID-19. The protocol was immunoSEQ multiplex PCR, while the TCRdb copy is restricted to in-frame clones and leaves out a portion. Of 99,000 or so clones listed, 84% are singletons. Sequencing was performed on peripheral blood. The receptors stem from a man aged 65-85 years with active or convalescent COVID-19.

The V call is TRBV7-9, the J call TRBJ1-3; D perhaps matches TRBD1 (5 bases). The CDR3 is 14 residues long. Per the germline V gene, CDR1 is SEHNR and CDR2 is FQNEAQ (reference sequence). Between the trimmed V and J ends, which lost 1 base and 3 bases, there was a span of 7 bases. Here the CDR3 reads CASSLEGFGNTIYF. The CDR3, as DNA: TGTGCCAGCAGCTTAGAGGGGTTTGGAAACACCATATATTTT. Complete variable domain (other parts from reference TRBV7-9 and TRBJ1-3): DTGVSQNPRHKITKRGQNVTFRCDPISEHNRLYWYRQTLGQGPEFLTYFQNEAQLEKSRLLSDRFSAERPKGSFSTLEIQRTEQGDSAMYLCASSLEGFGNTIYFGEGSWLTVV.

The rearrangement links TRBV3-1 (or the pseudogene TRBV3-2) to TRBJ2-1, with D possibly TRBD1 on 5 matching bases. The germline V and J ends were trimmed by 0 bases and 6 bases, with 9 bases remaining between them. The CDR3 runs 14 residues. The germline gives CDR1 LGHDT, CDR2 YNNKEL (reference sequence). The DNA for the CDR3 is TGTGCCAGCAGCCAAGAAAGCAGGGTCAATGAGCAGTTCTTC. Amino acid sequence: CASSQESRVNEQFF.

The chain combines TRBV2 with TRBJ2-3; a weak D match, TRBD2 (6 bases). Germline CDR1 and CDR2: SNHLY and FYNNEI. Trimming took 8 bases from V and 2 from J, leaving 14 bases between them. This CDR3 has 14 residues. The CDR3 sequence: CASGGRSPTDTQYF. CDR3 sequence (DNA): TGTGCCAGCGGGGGGAGGTCCCCCACAGATACGCAGTATTTT.

This clone was counted a single time. The chain recombines TRBV6-5 with TRBJ1-2, with D perhaps TRBD1 (5 bases). The V gene lost 6 bases and the J gene lost 2 bases, with 10 bases spanning the gap. CDR3 size: 13 residues. Germline V gene lookup returns CDR1 MNHEY and CDR2 SVGAGI. CDR3 nucleotide sequence: TGTGCCAGCAGACCCGACAGAAACTATGGCTACACCTTC. It specifies CASRPDRNYGYTF.

The CDR3 spells CASPLNDSEIYGYTF. CDR3 in DNA: TGTGCCAGCCCCCTGAATGACAGCGAAATCTATGGCTACACCTTC. This rearrangement joins TRBV27 to TRBJ1-2, with TRBD1 as a possible D gene (5 bases). The germline CDR1 and CDR2 sequences are MNHEY and SMNVEV (reference sequence). The CDR3 is made up of 15 amino acids. Trimming pared 8 bases from V and 4 bases from J, leaving 20 bases between.

The chain combines TRBV3-1 (or the pseudogene TRBV3-2) with TRBJ2-7; tentative D call: TRBD1 (5 bases). The CDR3 loop spans 14 amino acids. Germline V gene sequence: CDR1 LGHDT, CDR2 YNNKEL (reference sequence). Trimming took off 2 bases at V and 4 bases at J, with 12 bases between the two ends. The CDR3 bases are TGTGCCAGCAGCCAACAGGCAGGGTTTTACGAGCAGTACTTC. Translation gives CASSQQAGFYEQYF.

The chain carries TRBV14 and TRBJ1-2; 9 bases match TRBD1. Trimming took 6 bases from V and 5 from J; bases not matched to a gene: 7. Germline assignment: CDR1 SGHDN and CDR2 FVKESK. The CDR3 has 14 amino acids. CDR3 sequence (DNA): TGTGCCAGCAGTCCCGGGACAGGGAAGTATGGCTACACCTTC. Protein: CASSPGTGKYGYTF.

The chain couples TRBV7-3 to TRBJ2-1, with 8 bases that match TRBD1. CDR3 length equals 16 residues. V dropped 1 base and J dropped 3; count of bases not matched to a gene: 5. Germline V lookup: CDR1 SGHTA, CDR2 FQGTGA. The CDR3 sequence is CASSLSSGTGYNEQFF. Here the CDR3 DNA reads TGTGCCAGCAGCTTAAGTTCCGGGACAGGCTACAATGAGCAGTTCTTC.

This sequence joins TRBV6-6 and TRBJ2-2, with D unresolved. The CDR3 has 12 residues. Germline V gene data show CDR1 as MNHNY and CDR2 as SVGAGI (reference sequence). V dropped 7 bases and J dropped 0 bases, with 3 bases sitting between them. CDR3 coding DNA: TGTGCCAGCACCTCGAACACCGGGGAGCTGTTTTTT. This sequence encodes CASTSNTGELFF.

V usage is TRBV7-9 and J usage is TRBJ2-1, with 10 bases that match TRBD2. Germline CDR1 is SEHNR and CDR2 is FQNEAQ (reference sequence). This CDR3 comprises 16 residues. V lost 4 bases, J lost 2 bases, and 5 bases stayed unmatched. CDR3 sequence (DNA): TGTGCCAGCAGCTCCATAGCGGGGGGCACCTACAATGAGCAGTTCTTC. It encodes CASSSIAGGTYNEQFF.

The rearrangement uses TRBV2 and TRBJ1-4, with 7 nucleotides matching TRBD1. CDR1 SNHLY and CDR2 FYNNEI come from the germline V gene. After removal of 6 bases from V and 5 bases from J, the junction contained 9 bases not matched to a gene. The CDR3 runs 15 residues. The CDR3 coding sequence is TGTGCCAGCAGGGAAACAGGGGCGTCAAATGAAAAACTGTTTTTT. Translated, it gives CASRETGASNEKLFF.

This chain joins TRBV29-1 and TRBJ2-7, with 7 bases identical to TRBD1. Germline values: CDR1 SQVTM, CDR2 ANQGSEA. The J segment lost 3 bases and the V segment lost 6 bases, leaving 17 bases of the junction unmatched. The CDR3 totals 16 residues. The CDR3 DNA reads TGCAGCGTCCTTGAACCGGGACAGAGGGGAATCTACGAGCAGTACTTC. Protein sequence: CSVLEPGQRGIYEQYF.

This sequence joins TRBV18 and TRBJ1-1; a weak D match, TRBD1 (6 bases). V was pared by 5 bases and J by 3 bases, with 10 bases between. Germline V gives CDR1 KGHSH, CDR2 LQKENI. This CDR3 is 13 amino acids long. The CDR3 sequence: CASSSGQYTEAFF. The CDR3 coding sequence is TGTGCCAGCTCATCAGGACAGTACACTGAAGCTTTCTTT. Using reference TRBV18 and TRBJ1-1 for the parts outside the CDR3, the full variable domain is NAGVMQNPRHLVRRRGQEARLRCSPMKGHSHVYWYRQLPEEGLKFMVYLQKENIIDESGMPKERFSAEFPKEGPSILRIQQVVRGDSAAYFCASSSGQYTEAFFGQGTRLTVV.

The chain couples TRBV6-5 to TRBJ1-3; possibly TRBD1 for D (6 bases). The V gene lost 5 bases and the J gene lost 8 bases, with 10 bases spanning the gap. The CDR3 contains 12 residues. Per the germline V gene, CDR1 is MNHEY and CDR2 is SVGAGI. CDR3 sequence reads: CASSQGKDTIYF. CDR3 bases: TGTGCCAGCAGTCAGGGGAAGGACACCATATATTTT.

The rearrangement joins TRBV19 to TRBJ1-5; TRBD1 agrees at 11 bases. The CDR3 has 15 residues. Looked up from germline, CDR1 is LNHDA and CDR2 is SQIVND (reference sequence). V was pared by 6 bases and J by 9 bases, with 10 bases of the junction left unmatched. DNA for the CDR3: TGTGCCAGTAGCGACGGACAGGGGGCCTGGATGCCCCAGCATTTT. It specifies CASSDGQGAWMPQHF.

This clone was detected only once. The rearrangement links TRBV5-1 to TRBJ1-2; 12 positions agree with TRBD1. The CDR3 runs 17 residues. The germline V gene encodes CDR1 SGHRS and CDR2 YFSETQ. V lost 1 base to trimming and J lost 6 bases; unmatched junction nucleotides: 10. The CDR3 here is CASSLTPGTGGADGYTF. CDR3 nucleotide sequence: TGCGCCAGCAGCTTGACCCCCGGGACAGGGGGCGCAGATGGCTACACCTTC.

The rearrangement links TRBV28 to TRBJ2-3, with D uncertain. Germline CDR1 is MDHEN and CDR2 is SYDVKM. Trimming took off 2 bases at V and 2 bases at J, with 8 bases between the two ends. The CDR3 has 14 amino acids. CDR3 DNA: TGTGCCAGCAGTTTAGGGCGTAACACAGATACGCAGTATTTT. Amino acids: CASSLGRNTDTQYF.

This clone has only one observation. The chain carries TRBV30 and TRBJ1-3, with D uncertain. The germline V and J ends were trimmed by 0 bases and 3 bases, with 3 bases remaining between them. The germline V gene encodes CDR1 GTSNPN and CDR2 SVGIG (reference sequence). The CDR3 length is 12 residues. DNA for the CDR3: TGTGCCTGGAGTGTTAGTGGAAACACCATATATTTT. Its protein product is CAWSVSGNTIYF.

The chain carries TRBV3-1 (or the pseudogene TRBV3-2) and TRBJ2-3, with D tentatively TRBD2 (7 bases). There are 17 residues in the CDR3. The V end was cut by 0 bases, the J end by 2 bases, with 15 bases between. CDR1 is LGHDT, CDR2 YNNKEL, per germline (reference sequence). The CDR3 sequence is CASSQEGRGVVTDTQYF. Written as DNA, the CDR3 is TGTGCCAGCAGCCAAGAAGGGAGGGGGGTGGTCACAGATACGCAGTATTTT.

This sequence joins TRBV28 and TRBJ1-5; D ambiguous. Germline V CDR1 and CDR2: MDHEN, SYDVKM. V dropped 3 bases and J dropped 5 bases, with 8 bases sitting between them. The CDR3 has 13 residues. The CDR3 spells CASSFDGHQPQHF. The CDR3 DNA reads as TGTGCCAGCAGTTTTGATGGGCATCAGCCCCAGCATTTT.

The chain recombines TRBV24-1 with TRBJ2-1; 8 positions agree with TRBD2. V lost 4 bases to trimming and J lost 15 bases; unmatched junction nucleotides: 13. The CDR3 runs 14 residues. Germline V gene data show CDR1 as KGHDR and CDR2 as SFDVKD. CDR3 DNA: TGTGCCACCAGTGACCTGCAGCCCGGGAGGGGGTGGTTCTTC. Translating gives CATSDLQPGRGWFF.

This clone has more than one count but fewer than ten. The V gene is TRBV18, the J gene TRBJ1-1; a weak D match, TRBD1 (6 bases). Germline CDR1 KGHSH, CDR2 LQKENI. The CDR3 totals 17 residues. The V and J ends lost 3 bases and 3 bases respectively, with 20 bases between them. CDR3 sequence reads: CASSPPDSAGMDTEAFF. DNA of the CDR3: TGTGCCAGCTCACCGCCGGACAGCGCGGGCATGGACACTGAAGCTTTCTTT.

This clone was seen a few times. V gene TRBV13 combines with J gene TRBJ1-1; 7 nucleotides agree with TRBD1. The junction had 11 bases not matched to a gene; V was cut back by 5 bases and J by 5 bases. CDR3 length equals 15 residues. Germline CDR1 is PRHDT and CDR2 is FYEKMQ (reference sequence). The DNA for the CDR3 is TGTGCCAGCAGCCGGGTCGACAGGGTAAAGACTGAAGCTTTCTTT. This translates into CASSRVDRVKTEAFF.

This chain links TRBV11-2 with TRBJ2-2, with TRBD1 matching over 8 bases. Germline assignment: CDR1 SGHAT and CDR2 FQNNGV. The V gene end was trimmed by 5 bases and the J gene end by 7 bases; junction bases not matched to a gene: 6. The CDR3 runs 14 residues. In DNA form, the CDR3 reads TGTGCCAGCAGCCCAAACAGGGGGTACGGGGAGCTGTTTTTT. Translating it yields CASSPNRGYGELFF.

DNA of the CDR3: TGTGCCAGCAGCTTTAATGGGGCGGGGAGCAATCAGCCCCAGCATTTT. Translating it yields CASSFNGAGSNQPQHF. This chain connects TRBV4-2 to TRBJ1-5; weak D call: TRBD1 (5 bases). This CDR3 contains 16 residues. V was pared by 5 bases and J by 1 base, with 15 bases between. Germline V CDR1 and CDR2: LGHNA, YNFKEQ.

The sample holds a few counts of this clone. The chain links TRBV9 to TRBJ1-5; no firm D call. The CDR3 is made up of 13 amino acids. Between the trimmed V and J ends, which lost 1 base and 3 bases, there was a span of 5 bases. Germline V gives CDR1 SGDLS, CDR2 YYNGEE. The CDR3 protein is CASSVHSNQPQHF. CDR3 in DNA: TGTGCCAGCAGCGTACACTCCAATCAGCCCCAGCATTTT.